In its sample, the clone carrying this T cell receptor (beta chain) was seen many times. Its antigen remains unidentified. The record originates from a study of T cells after posttransplantation cyclophosphamide. The study, taken as a whole, reports: Donor-recipient repertoire similarity was low at 1-2 months, rising over year one. Skin or GI-infiltrating T cells shared few TRB sequences with blood. Recipient CMV seropositivity and CMV reactivation strongly tracked TRB clonality.

TCRdb's table, derived via immunoSEQ multiplex PCR, lists solely in-frame clones and lacks some. Observed in the sample are over 35,000 clones, none of them singletons. This related bone marrow graft donor gave peripheral blood on the day of marrow donation. The CDR3 sequence is 15 residues long. Germline CDR1 is SGDLS and CDR2 is YYNGEE. V lost 4 bases, J lost 6 bases, and 5 bases stayed unmatched. This receptor was taken from a man aged 45-65 years in good health, CMV-negative, and a related stem cell transplant donor. The V and J genes are TRBV9 and TRBJ2-3; 13 bases fit TRBD2. The material sequenced was PBMCs. DNA of the CDR3: TGTGCCAGCAGCCCCCTGACTAGCGGGAGGGATACGCAGTATTTT. Translation gives CASSPLTSGRDTQYF. Supplemented by reference TRBV9 and TRBJ2-3, the full variable domain reads DSGVTQTPKHLITATGQRVTLRCSPRSGDLSVYWYQQSLDQGLQFLIQYYNGEERAKGNILERFSAQQFPDLHSELNLSSLELGDSALYFCASSPLTSGRDTQYFGPGTRLTVL.